This paragraph reports one TCR beta chain. Its antigen is not known. This record belongs to a study of cytomegalovirus exposure and HLA in healthy donors. At the level of the study: The roughly 110 validation repertoires used the same platform as the 666 first-cohort repertoires, a later analysis reported.

V was pared by 9 bases and J by 0 bases, with 6 bases of the junction left unmatched. This CDR3 is built from 17 residues. CDR1 ENHRY and CDR2 SYGVKD come from the germline V gene. Regarding the study as a whole: Subsequent analysis found a tendency for first-cohort TCR clusters to co-occur within the 120 or so validation repertoires.

Method: immunoSEQ multiplex PCR; TCRdb's copy keeps in-frame clones and lacks some. In the table there are over 200,000 clones, around 90% of which are singletons. Sequenced sample: PBMCs. This TCR derives from a woman younger than 30 in good health and CMV-seronegative. This sequence joins TRBV10-3 and TRBJ2-6, with 12 bases lining up with TRBD2. The CDR3: CAIGTSGWSSGANVLTF. Written as DNA, the CDR3 is TGTGCCATTGGGACTAGCGGGTGGAGCTCTGGGGCCAACGTCCTGACTTTC.